This TCR beta chain was retrieved from a study of blood T cell repertoires in COVID-19. Seattle participants joined during active infection and were tracked over time. In the original processing: Amplification with reference gene primers provided the estimates of nucleated cell counts. Measured with immunoSEQ multiplex PCR; TCRdb has only the in-frame clones, and not every one. The DNA gave D and trimming, while V, J and clone size come from that table. The sample shows roughly 500,000 clones, 85% to 90% of them seen only once. With 3 bases clipped from V and 6 bases from J, the junction kept 9 bases outside the gene matches. Germline lookup yields CDR1 LGHDT and CDR2 YNNKEL (reference sequence). This CDR3 has 16 residues.

This sequence was found in a young man with COVID-19, enrolled during active disease. The sequenced sample consisted of peripheral blood. The chain links TRBV3-1 (or the pseudogene TRBV3-2) to TRBJ2-1; TRBD1 agrees at 9 bases. The CDR3 sequence: CASSQTGTGLGNEQFF. The CDR3 coding sequence is TGTGCCAGCAGCCAGACCGGGACAGGGCTGGGCAATGAGCAGTTCTTC.